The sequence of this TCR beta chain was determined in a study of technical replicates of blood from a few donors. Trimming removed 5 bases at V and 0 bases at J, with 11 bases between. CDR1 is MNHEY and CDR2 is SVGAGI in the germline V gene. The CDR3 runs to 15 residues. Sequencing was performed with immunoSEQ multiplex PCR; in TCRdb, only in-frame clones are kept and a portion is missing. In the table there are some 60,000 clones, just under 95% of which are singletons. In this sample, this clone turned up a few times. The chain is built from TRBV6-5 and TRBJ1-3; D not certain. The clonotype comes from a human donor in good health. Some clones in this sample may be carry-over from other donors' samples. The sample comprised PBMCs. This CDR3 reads CASSMTRSSGNTIYF. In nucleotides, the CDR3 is TGTGCCAGCAGTATGACTAGATCCTCTGGAAACACCATATATTTT.